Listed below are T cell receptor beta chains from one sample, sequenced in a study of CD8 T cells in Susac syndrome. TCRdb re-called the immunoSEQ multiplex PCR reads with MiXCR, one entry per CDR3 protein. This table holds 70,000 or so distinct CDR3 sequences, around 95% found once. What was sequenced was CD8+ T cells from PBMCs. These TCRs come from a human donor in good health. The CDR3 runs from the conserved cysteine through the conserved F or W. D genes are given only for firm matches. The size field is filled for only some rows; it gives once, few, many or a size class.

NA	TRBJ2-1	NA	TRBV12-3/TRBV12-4	CASGFNEQFF	TGTGCCAGCGGATTCAATGAGCAGTTCTTC
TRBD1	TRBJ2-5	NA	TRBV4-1	CASSQEGTSAGGTQYF	TGCGCCAGCAGCCAAGAGGGGACCTCGGCAGGGGGGACCCAGTACTTC
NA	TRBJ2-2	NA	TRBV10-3	CAISEGSGELFF	TGTGCCATCAGTGAGGGTAGCGGGGAGCTGTTTTTT
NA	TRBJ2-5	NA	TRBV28	CASSSGVEMKETQYF	TGTGCCAGCAGTTCCGGTGTGGAGATGAAAGAGACCCAGTACTTC
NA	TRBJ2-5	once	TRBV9	CASSRPDSQETQYF	TGTGCCAGCAGCAGACCTGACAGTCAAGAGACCCAGTACTTC
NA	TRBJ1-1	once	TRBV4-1	CASSQDWAGITEAFF	TGCGCCAGCAGCCAAGATTGGGCAGGGATCACTGAAGCTTTCTTT
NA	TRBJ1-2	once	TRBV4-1	CASSQVALQRNYGYTF	TGCGCCAGCAGCCAAGTAGCACTACAGAGGAACTATGGCTACACCTTC
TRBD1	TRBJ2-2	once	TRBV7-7	CASSPEVAGGTGELFF	TGTGCTAGCAGCCCAGAGGTGGCAGGGGGCACCGGGGAGCTGTTTTTT
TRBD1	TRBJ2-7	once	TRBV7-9	CASTPEGQGAYEQYF	TGTGCCAGCACCCCAGAGGGGCAGGGGGCGTACGAGCAGTACTTC
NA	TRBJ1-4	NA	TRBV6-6	CASSYPGGNEKLFF	TGTGCCAGCAGTTACCCCGGGGGCAATGAAAAACTGTTTTTT
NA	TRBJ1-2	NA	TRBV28	CASRPTGGYTF	TGTGCCAGCAGACCCACTGGGGGCTACACCTTC
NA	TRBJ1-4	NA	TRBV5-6	CASSLVGVNEKLFF	TGTGCCAGCAGCTTGGTAGGGGTCAATGAAAAACTGTTTTTT
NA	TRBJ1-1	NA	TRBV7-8	CASSPRPADPGAFF	TGTGCCAGCAGCCCCCGGCCAGCCGACCCCGGAGCTTTCTTT
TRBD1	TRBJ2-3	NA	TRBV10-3	CATNQGVRDTQYF	TGTGCCACCAATCAGGGGGTACGGGATACGCAGTATTTT
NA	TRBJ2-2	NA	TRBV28	CASSLFGQGAGELFF	TGTGCCAGCAGTTTATTCGGGCAGGGTGCCGGGGAGCTGTTTTTT
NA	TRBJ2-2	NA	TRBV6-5	CASSYRVEGAGELFF	TGTGCCAGCAGTTACCGGGTCGAGGGGGCCGGGGAGCTGTTTTTT
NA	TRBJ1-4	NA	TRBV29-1	CSVEGREKLFF	TGCAGCGTTGAAGGACGTGAAAAACTGTTTTTT
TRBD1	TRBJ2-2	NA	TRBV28	CASSRQGDTGELFF	TGTGCCAGCAGCAGACAGGGAGACACCGGGGAGCTGTTTTTT
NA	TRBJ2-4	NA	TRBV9	CASSVAGVAKNIQYF	TGTGCCAGCAGCGTAGCAGGGGTGGCGAAAAACATTCAGTACTTC
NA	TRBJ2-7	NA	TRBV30	CAWASVATGVQYF	TGTGCCTGGGCCTCGGTGGCGACGGGCGTGCAGTACTTC
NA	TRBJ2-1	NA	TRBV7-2	CASSLVPRGASPSGEQFF	TGTGCCAGCAGCTTAGTACCTCGGGGCGCTTCCCCCAGTGGTGAGCAGTTCTTC
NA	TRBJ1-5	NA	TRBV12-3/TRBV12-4	CASSHDSFGQPQHF	TGTGCCAGCAGTCATGACAGTTTTGGGCAGCCCCAGCATTTT
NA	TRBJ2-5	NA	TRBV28	CASSFGQAQETQYF	TGTGCCAGCAGTTTTGGGCAGGCCCAAGAGACCCAGTACTTC
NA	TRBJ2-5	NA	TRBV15	CATSRDFGNQETQYF	TGTGCCACCAGCAGAGATTTCGGGAACCAAGAGACCCAGTACTTC
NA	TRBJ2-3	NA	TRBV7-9	CASSLDSWDTQYF	TGTGCCAGCAGCTTGGACAGCTGGGATACGCAGTATTTT
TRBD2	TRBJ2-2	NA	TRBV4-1	CASSQVGGGRHGELFF	TGCGCCAGCAGCCAAGTTGGGGGGGGGAGGCACGGGGAGCTGTTTTTT
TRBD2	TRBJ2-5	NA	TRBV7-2	CASSLIGAGGPETQYF	TGTGCCAGCAGCTTAATAGGAGCGGGGGGGCCGGAGACCCAGTACTTC
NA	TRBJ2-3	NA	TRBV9	CASSPVGGFRRSMHF	TGTGCCAGCAGCCCCGTGGGGGGATTCCGCCGCAGTATGCATTTT
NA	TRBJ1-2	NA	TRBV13	CASSFEAGGYTF	TGTGCCAGCAGCTTCGAGGCGGGTGGCTACACCTTC
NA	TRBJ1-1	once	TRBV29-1	CSVEVAARREAFF	TGCAGCGTTGAGGTGGCCGCCCGGCGTGAAGCTTTCTTT
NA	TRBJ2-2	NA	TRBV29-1	CSVVSGELFF	TGCAGCGTCGTGTCCGGGGAGCTGTTTTTT
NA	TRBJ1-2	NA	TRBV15	CATSRDPGGLKGYTF	TGTGCCACCAGCAGAGATCCCGGGGGGCTCAAAGGCTACACCTTC
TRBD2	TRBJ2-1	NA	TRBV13	CASSLELAGESSYNEQFF	TGTGCCAGCAGCTTAGAACTAGCGGGGGAGAGCTCCTACAATGAGCAGTTCTTC
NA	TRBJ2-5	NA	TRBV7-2	CASSFIGGSQETQYF	TGTGCCAGCAGCTTTATCGGGGGCTCCCAAGAGACCCAGTACTTC
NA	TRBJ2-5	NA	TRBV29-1	CSVDGVQRGTQYF	TGCAGCGTTGATGGGGTCCAACGCGGGACCCAGTACTTC
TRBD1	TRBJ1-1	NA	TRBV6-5	CASSYQGQGASTEAFF	TGTGCCAGCAGTTACCAGGGACAGGGAGCGAGCACTGAAGCTTTCTTT
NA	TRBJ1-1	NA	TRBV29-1	CSVGVIGTEAFF	TGCAGCGTTGGTGTTATAGGGACTGAAGCTTTCTTT
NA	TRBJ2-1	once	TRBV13	CASSTDPGYLNEQFF	TGTGCCAGCAGCACGGACCCGGGGTACCTCAATGAGCAGTTCTTC
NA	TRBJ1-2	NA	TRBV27	CASSENTGYGYTF	TGTGCCAGCAGTGAGAACACGGGGTATGGCTACACCTTC
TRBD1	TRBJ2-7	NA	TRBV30	CAWSTGTGGHEQYF	TGTGCCTGGAGTACCGGGACAGGGGGCCACGAGCAGTACTTC
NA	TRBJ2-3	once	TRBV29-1	CSVEEGSPDTQYF	TGCAGCGTTGAAGAAGGGTCTCCAGATACGCAGTATTTT
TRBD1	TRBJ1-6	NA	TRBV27	CASRPFPGQKSPLHF	TGTGCCAGCAGGCCATTTCCGGGACAGAAATCACCCCTCCACTTT
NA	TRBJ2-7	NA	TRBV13	CASSPPGQQEQYF	TGTGCCAGCAGCCCACCGGGCCAACAGGAGCAGTACTTC
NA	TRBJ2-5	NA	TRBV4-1	CASSPPEGRETQYF	TGCGCCAGCAGCCCCCCCGAGGGCCGGGAGACCCAGTACTTC
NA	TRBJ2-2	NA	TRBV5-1	CASSFFGDTLAGELFF	TGCGCCAGCAGCTTTTTTGGGGACACTTTGGCAGGGGAGCTGTTTTTT
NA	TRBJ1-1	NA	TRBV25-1	CASSSKGAGTEAFF	TGTGCCAGCAGTAGTAAGGGTGCTGGCACTGAAGCTTTCTTT
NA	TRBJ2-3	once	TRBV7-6	CASSLFARDTQYF	TGTGCCAGCAGCTTATTCGCTAGAGATACGCAGTATTTT
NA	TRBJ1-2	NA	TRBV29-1	CSVMGSLNGYTF	TGCAGCGTAATGGGGTCCTTAAATGGCTACACCTTC
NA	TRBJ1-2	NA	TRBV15	CATSRTAEDVTGYTF	TGTGCCACCAGCAGAACGGCTGAAGACGTCACGGGCTACACCTTC
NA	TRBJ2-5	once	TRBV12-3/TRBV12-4	CASSLETPKLETQYF	TGTGCCAGCAGTTTAGAGACCCCTAAGCTGGAGACCCAGTACTTC
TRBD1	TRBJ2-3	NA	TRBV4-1	CASSQAGGLSTDTQYF	TGCGCCAGCAGCCAAGCAGGGGGTCTAAGCACAGATACGCAGTATTTT
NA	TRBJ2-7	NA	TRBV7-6	CASSYRERDYEQYF	TGTGCCAGCAGCTACCGGGAGAGGGACTACGAGCAGTACTTC
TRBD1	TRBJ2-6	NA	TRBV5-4	CASSPDRASGANVLTF	TGTGCCAGCAGCCCGGACAGGGCCTCTGGGGCCAACGTCCTGACTTTC
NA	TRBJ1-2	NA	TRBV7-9	CASPQQEADPEGYGYTF	TGTGCCAGCCCCCAGCAGGAGGCCGACCCCGAGGGCTATGGCTACACCTTC
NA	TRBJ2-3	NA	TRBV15	CATSSSEVGGLSSTDTQYF	TGTGCCACCAGCAGTAGCGAGGTCGGGGGCCTTTCTAGCACAGATACGCAGTATTTT
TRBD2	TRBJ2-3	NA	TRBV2	CASRRLAGRDTQYF	TGTGCCAGCAGAAGACTAGCGGGGAGAGATACGCAGTATTTT
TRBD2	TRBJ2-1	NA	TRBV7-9	CASSTRVAGASYNEQFF	TGTGCCAGCAGTACCCGAGTAGCGGGGGCTTCCTACAATGAGCAGTTCTTC
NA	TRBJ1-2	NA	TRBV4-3	CASSQDRNSGGYTF	TGCGCCAGCAGCCAAGACCGGAACAGTGGCGGCTACACCTTC
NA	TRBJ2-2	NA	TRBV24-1	CATSDLRGTGELFF	TGTGCCACCAGTGATTTGAGGGGGACCGGGGAGCTGTTTTTT